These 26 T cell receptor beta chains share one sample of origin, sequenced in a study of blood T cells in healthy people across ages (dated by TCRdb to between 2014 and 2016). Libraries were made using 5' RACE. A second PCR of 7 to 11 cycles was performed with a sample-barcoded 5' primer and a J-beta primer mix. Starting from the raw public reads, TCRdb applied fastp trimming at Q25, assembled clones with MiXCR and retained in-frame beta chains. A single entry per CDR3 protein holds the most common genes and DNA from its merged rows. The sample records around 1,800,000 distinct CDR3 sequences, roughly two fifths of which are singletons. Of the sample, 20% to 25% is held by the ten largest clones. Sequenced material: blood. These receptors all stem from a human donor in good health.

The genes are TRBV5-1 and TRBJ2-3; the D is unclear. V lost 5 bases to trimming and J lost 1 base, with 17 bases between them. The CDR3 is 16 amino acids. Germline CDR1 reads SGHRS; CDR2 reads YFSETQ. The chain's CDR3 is CASRNEAAIRTDTQYF. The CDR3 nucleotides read TGCGCCAGCAGGAACGAGGCCGCTATTCGCACAGATACGCAGTATTTT.

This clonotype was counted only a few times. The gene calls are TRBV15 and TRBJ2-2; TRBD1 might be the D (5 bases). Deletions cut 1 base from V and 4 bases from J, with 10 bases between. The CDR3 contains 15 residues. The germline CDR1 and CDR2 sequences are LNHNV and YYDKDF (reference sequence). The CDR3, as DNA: TGTGCCACCAGCAGAGGCGACAGCAGCACCGGGGAGCTGTTTTTT. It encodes CATSRGDSSTGELFF.

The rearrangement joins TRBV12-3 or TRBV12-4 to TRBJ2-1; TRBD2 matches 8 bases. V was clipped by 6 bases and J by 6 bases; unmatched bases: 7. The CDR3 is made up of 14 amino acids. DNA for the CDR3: TGTGCCAGCAGAAACCACCGGGGGGGCAATGAGCAGTTCTTC. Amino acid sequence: CASRNHRGGNEQFF.

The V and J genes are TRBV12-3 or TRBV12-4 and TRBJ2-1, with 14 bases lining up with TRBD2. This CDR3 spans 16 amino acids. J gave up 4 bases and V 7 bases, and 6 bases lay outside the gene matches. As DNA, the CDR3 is TGTGCCAGCATCTATGGGACTAGCGGGAGATACAATGAGCAGTTCTTC. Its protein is CASIYGTSGRYNEQFF.

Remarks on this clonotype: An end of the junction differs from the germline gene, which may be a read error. CDR3 amino acids: CAGSFERGKETQYF. CDR3 nucleotide sequence: TGTGCCGGCAGCTTCGAGCGGGGAAAAGAGACCCAGTACTTC. The chain employs TRBV7-8 and TRBJ2-5; 7 bases align to TRBD2. Germline CDR1 and CDR2: SGHVS and FQNEAQ. CDR3 length equals 14 residues.

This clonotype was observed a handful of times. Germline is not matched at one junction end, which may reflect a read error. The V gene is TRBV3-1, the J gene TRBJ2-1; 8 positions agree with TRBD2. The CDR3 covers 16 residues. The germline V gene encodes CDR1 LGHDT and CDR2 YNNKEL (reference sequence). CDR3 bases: TGTGCCAGCAGCAAAGAAAGCGGGGGCCCCTACAATGAGCAGTTCTTC. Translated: CASSKESGGPYNEQFF.

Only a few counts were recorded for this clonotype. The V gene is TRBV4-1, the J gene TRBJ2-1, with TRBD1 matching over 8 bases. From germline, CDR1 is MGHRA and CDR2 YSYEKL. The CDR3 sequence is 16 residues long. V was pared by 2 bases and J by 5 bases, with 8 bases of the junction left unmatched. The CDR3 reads CASSQSPGQADNEQFF. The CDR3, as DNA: TGCGCCAGCAGCCAATCACCGGGACAGGCCGACAATGAGCAGTTCTTC.

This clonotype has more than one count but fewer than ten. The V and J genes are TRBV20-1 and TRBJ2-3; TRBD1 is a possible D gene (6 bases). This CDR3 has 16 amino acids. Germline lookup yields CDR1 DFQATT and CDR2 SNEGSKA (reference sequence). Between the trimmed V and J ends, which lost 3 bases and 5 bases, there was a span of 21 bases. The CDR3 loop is CSARGAGTGKIDTQYF. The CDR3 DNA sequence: TGCAGTGCTAGGGGGGCTGGCACCGGAAAGATAGATACGCAGTATTTT.

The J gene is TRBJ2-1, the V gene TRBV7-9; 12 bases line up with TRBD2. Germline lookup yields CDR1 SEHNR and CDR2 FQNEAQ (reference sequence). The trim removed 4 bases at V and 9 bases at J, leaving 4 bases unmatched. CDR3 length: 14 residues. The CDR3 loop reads CASSWTSGASEQFF. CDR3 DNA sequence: TGTGCCAGCAGCTGGACTAGCGGGGCAAGTGAGCAGTTCTTC.

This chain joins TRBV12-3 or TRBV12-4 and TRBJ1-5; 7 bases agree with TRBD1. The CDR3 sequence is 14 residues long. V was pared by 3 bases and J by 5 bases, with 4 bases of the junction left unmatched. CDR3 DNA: TGTGCCAGCAGTTTGCAGGGGGTGGATCAGCCCCAGCATTTT. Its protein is CASSLQGVDQPQHF.

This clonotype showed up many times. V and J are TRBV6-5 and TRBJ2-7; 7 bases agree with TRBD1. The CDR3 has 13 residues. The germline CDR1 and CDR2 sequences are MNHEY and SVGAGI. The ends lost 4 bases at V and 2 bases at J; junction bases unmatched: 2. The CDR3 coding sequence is TGTGCCAGCAGTTGGGACAGAACCTACGAGCAGTACTTC. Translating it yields CASSWDRTYEQYF.

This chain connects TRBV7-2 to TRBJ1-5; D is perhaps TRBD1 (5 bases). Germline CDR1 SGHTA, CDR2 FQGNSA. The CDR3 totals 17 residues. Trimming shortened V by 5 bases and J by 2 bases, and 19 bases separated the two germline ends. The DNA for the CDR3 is TGTGCCAGCAGCCTATACCTGCTGGAGGGACGCAATCAGCCCCAGCATTTT. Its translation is CASSLYLLEGRNQPQHF.

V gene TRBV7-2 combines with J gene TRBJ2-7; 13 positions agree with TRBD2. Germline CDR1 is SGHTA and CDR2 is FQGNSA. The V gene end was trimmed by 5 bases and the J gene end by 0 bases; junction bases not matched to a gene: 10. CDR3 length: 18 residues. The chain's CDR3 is CASSPHGTSGIFSYEQYF. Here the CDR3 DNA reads TGTGCCAGCAGCCCCCACGGGACTAGCGGGATTTTCTCCTACGAGCAGTACTTC.

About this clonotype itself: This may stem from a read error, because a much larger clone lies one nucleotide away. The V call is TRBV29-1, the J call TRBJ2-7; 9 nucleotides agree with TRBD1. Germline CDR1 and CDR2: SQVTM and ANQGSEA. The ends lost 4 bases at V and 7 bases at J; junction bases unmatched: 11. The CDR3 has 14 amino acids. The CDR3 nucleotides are TGCAGCGTTGTTGGGGGACAGGGCTTCAATGAGCAGTACTTC. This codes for CSVVGGQGFNEQYF.

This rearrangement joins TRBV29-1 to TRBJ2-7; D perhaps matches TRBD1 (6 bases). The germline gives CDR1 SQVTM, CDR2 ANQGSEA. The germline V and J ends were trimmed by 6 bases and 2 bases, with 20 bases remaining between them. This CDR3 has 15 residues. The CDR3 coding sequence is TGCAGCGTAACCTATCGCCGGGACAATCCCTACGAGCAGTACTTC. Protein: CSVTYRRDNPYEQYF.

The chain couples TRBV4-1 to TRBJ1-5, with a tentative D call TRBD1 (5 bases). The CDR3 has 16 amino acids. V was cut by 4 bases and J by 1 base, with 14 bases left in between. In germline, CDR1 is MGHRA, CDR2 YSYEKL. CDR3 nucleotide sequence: TGCGCCAGCAGCCCCCGACAGAGATCCAGCAATCAGCCCCAGCATTTT. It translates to CASSPRQRSSNQPQHF.

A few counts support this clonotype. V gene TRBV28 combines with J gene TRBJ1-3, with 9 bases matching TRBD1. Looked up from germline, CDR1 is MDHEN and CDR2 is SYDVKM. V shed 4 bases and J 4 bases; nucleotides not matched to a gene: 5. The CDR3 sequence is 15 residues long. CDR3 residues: CASSWGQGFGNTIYF. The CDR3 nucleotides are TGTGCCAGCAGTTGGGGACAGGGTTTCGGAAACACCATATATTTT.

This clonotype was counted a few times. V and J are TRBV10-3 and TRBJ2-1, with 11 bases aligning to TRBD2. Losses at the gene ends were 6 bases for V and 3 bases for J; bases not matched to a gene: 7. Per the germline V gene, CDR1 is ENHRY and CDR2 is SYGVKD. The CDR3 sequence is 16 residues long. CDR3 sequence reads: CAISGGLAGGYNEQFF. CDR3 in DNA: TGTGCCATCAGCGGCGGTCTAGCGGGGGGCTACAATGAGCAGTTCTTC.

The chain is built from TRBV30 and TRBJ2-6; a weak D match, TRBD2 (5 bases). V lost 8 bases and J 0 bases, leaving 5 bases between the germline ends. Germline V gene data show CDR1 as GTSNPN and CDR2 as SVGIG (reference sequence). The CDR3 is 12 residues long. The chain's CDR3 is CAEGSGANVLTF. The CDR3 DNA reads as TGTGCCGAGGGCTCTGGGGCCAACGTCCTGACTTTC.

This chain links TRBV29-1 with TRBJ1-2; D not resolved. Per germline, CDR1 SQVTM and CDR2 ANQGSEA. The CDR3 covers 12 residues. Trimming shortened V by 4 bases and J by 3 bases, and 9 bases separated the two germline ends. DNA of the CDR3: TGCAGCGTTGTGGCAACAGACTATGGCTACACCTTC. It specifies CSVVATDYGYTF.

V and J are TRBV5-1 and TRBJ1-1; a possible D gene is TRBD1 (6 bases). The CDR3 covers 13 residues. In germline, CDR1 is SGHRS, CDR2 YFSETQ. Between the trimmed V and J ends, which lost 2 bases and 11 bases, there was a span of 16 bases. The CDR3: CASSLEDSRVAFF. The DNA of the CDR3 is TGCGCCAGCAGCTTAGAGGACAGTAGAGTGGCTTTCTTT. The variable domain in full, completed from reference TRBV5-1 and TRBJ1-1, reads KAGVTQTPRYLIKTRGQQVTLSCSPISGHRSVSWYQQTPGQGLQFLFEYFSETQRNKGNFPGRFSGRQFSNSRSEMNVSTLELGDSALYLCASSLEDSRVAFFGQGTRLTVV.

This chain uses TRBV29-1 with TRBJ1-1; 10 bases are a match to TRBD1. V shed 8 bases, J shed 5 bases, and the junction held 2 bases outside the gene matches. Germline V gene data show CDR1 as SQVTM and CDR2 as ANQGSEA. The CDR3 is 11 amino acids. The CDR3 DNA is TGCAGCCTGGGACAGGGGACTGAAGCTTTCTTT. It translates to CSLGQGTEAFF.

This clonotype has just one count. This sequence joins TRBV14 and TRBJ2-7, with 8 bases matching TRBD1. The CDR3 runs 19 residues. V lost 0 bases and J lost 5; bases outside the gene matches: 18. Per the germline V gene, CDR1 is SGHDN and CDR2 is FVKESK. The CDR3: CASSQEDDKADRVLNEQYF. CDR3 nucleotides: TGTGCCAGCAGCCAAGAAGATGATAAAGCGGACAGGGTCCTCAACGAGCAGTACTTC.

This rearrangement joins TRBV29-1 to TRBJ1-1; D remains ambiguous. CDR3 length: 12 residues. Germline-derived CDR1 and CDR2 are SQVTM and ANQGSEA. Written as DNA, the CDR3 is TGCGGAGGAATGTCAGGGAACACTGAAGCTTTCTTT. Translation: CGGMSGNTEAFF.

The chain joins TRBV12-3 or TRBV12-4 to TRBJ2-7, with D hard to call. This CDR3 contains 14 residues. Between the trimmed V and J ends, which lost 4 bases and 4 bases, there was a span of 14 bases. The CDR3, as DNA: TGTGCCAGCAGTTACATTACCCCTATATACGAGCAGTACTTC. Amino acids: CASSYITPIYEQYF.

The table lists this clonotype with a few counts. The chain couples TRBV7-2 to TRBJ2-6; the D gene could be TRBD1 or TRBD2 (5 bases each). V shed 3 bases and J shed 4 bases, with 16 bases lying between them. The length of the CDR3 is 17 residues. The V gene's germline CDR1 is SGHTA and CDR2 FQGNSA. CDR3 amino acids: CASSFPRGAQGANVLTF. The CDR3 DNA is TGTGCCAGCAGCTTCCCAAGAGGGGCGCAGGGGGCCAACGTCCTGACTTTC.